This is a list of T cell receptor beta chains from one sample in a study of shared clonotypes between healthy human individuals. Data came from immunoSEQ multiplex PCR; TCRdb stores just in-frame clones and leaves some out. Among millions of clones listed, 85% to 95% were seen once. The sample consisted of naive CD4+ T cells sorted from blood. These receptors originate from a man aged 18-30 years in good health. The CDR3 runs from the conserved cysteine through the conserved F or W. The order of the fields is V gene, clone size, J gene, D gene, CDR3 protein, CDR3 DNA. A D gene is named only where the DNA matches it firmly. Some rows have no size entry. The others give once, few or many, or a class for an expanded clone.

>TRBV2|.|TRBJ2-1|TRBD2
CASGGLAGGEQFF
TGTGCCAGCGGGGGACTAGCGGGAGGCGAGCAGTTCTTC
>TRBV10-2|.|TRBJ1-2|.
CASRGPHPNYGYTF
TGCGCCAGCAGGGGCCCCCATCCGAACTATGGCTACACCTTC
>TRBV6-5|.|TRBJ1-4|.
CASRQSGVEKLFF
TGTGCCAGCAGGCAATCAGGGGTTGAAAAACTGTTTTTT
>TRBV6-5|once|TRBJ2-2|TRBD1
CASTRDRGGGELFF
TGTGCCAGCACCAGGGACAGGGGAGGCGGGGAGCTGTTTTTT
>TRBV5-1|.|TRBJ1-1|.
CASSRIQGNTEAFF
TGCGCCAGCAGCCGGATACAGGGGAACACTGAAGCTTTCTTT
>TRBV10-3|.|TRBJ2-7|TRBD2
CAISESTSPAEQYF
TGTGCCATCAGTGAGTCGACTAGCCCCGCCGAGCAGTACTTC
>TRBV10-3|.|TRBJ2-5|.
CAISRAEQETQYF
TGTGCCATCAGTCGGGCAGAACAAGAGACCCAGTACTTC
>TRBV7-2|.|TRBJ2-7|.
CASSRSGNGEQYF
TGTGCCAGCAGCCGGAGCGGTAACGGGGAGCAGTACTTC
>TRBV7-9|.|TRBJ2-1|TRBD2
CASSSLGGTSGKNEQFF
TGTGCCAGCAGCTCCCTAGGTGGGACTAGCGGGAAGAATGAGCAGTTCTTC
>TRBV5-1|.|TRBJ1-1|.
CASSLDAHGNTEAFF
TGCGCCAGCAGCTTGGATGCTCATGGGAACACTGAAGCTTTCTTT
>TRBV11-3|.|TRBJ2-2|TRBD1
CASTQDRATGELFF
TGTGCCAGCACTCAGGACAGGGCCACCGGGGAGCTGTTTTTT
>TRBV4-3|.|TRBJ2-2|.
CASSQDRIGGELFF
TGCGCCAGCAGCCAAGATCGGATCGGCGGGGAGCTGTTTTTT
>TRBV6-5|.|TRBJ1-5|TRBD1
CASSRDRTYQPQHF
TGTGCCAGCAGCCGGGACAGAACTTATCAGCCCCAGCATTTT
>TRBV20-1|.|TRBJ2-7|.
CSVGRVYEQYF
TGCAGTGTTGGAAGGGTGTACGAGCAGTACTTC
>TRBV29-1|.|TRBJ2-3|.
CSTRGFSTDTQYF
TGCAGCACAAGAGGTTTTAGCACAGATACGCAGTATTTT
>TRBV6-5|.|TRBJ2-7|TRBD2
CASTLLAGDEQYF
TGTGCCAGCACCCTACTAGCGGGAGACGAGCAGTACTTC
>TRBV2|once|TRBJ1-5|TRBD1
CASGGQGGTNQPQHF
TGTGCCAGCGGGGGACAGGGGGGCACCAATCAGCCCCAGCATTTT
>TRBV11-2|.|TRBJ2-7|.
CASSTGQLVDEQYF
TGTGCCAGCAGCACCGGACAACTAGTCGATGAGCAGTACTTC
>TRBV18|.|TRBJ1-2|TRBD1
CASSQGDSYGYTF
TGTGCCAGCTCACAGGGGGACAGCTATGGCTACACCTTC
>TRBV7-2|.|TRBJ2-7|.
CASSLERRGSYEQYF
TGTGCCAGCAGCTTAGAACGACGGGGGAGCTACGAGCAGTACTTC
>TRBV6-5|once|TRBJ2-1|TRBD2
CASSIGAGVPKFF
TGTGCCAGCAGTATCGGGGCGGGAGTCCCGAAGTTCTTC
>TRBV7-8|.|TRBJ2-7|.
CASSRQSPGEQYF
TGTGCCAGCAGCCGACAGAGCCCAGGCGAGCAGTACTTC